These T cell receptor beta chains were read from a single sample in a study of blood T cell repertoires in COVID-19. The method was immunoSEQ multiplex PCR; TCRdb's version includes in-frame clones alone and lacks a portion of them. The sample contains around 200,000 clones, over 70% of which appear only once. The sequencing sample was made of peripheral blood. Every receptor here comes from a man between 45 and 60 years old with active or convalescent COVID-19. CDR3s include the opening cysteine and the closing phenylalanine or tryptophan. The D gene is left open where the match is weak. The listing skips clone size in some rows; elsewhere it reads once, few, many or a size class.

size	V	length	J	D	DNA	CDR3
.	TRBV19	15	TRBJ1-6	.	TGTGCCAGTAAGGAGGTAGTACGGAATAATTCACCCCTCCACTTT	CASKEVVRNNSPLHF
few	TRBV7-9	16	TRBJ1-6	.	TGTGCCAGCAGCTTAGGCTTGGGCAGCAATAATTCACCCCTCCACTTT	CASSLGLGSNNSPLHF
.	TRBV6-2/TRBV6-3	16	TRBJ2-3	TRBD2	TGTGCCAGCAGTGTGGAACTAGCGGGTGTTACAGATACGCAGTATTTT	CASSVELAGVTDTQYF
few	TRBV28	16	TRBJ1-2	.	TGTGCCAGCAGTTTATCGGGGGGGCTCAGGAGGTATGGCTACACCTTC	CASSLSGGLRRYGYTF
.	TRBV3-1/TRBV3-2	15	TRBJ1-4	.	TGTGCCAGCAGCCAAGCGGGGGCAACTAATGAAAAACTGTTTTTT	CASSQAGATNEKLFF
.	TRBV29-1	12	TRBJ1-4	.	TGCAGCGTTGCGGGTGCTAATGAAAAACTGTTTTTT	CSVAGANEKLFF
.	TRBV14	17	TRBJ2-1	TRBD2	TGTGCCAGCAGCTACAGGACTAGCCAAGCCCCCTACAATGAGCAGTTCTTC	CASSYRTSQAPYNEQFF
.	TRBV7-6	16	TRBJ1-4	TRBD1	TGTGCCAGCAGCTCCGTCAGGACAGGCTTCGGGGAAAAACTGTTTTTT	CASSSVRTGFGEKLFF
many	TRBV9	14	TRBJ2-7	TRBD1	TGTGCCAGCAGCTTCGGGACAGGGACCAAAGAGCAGTACTTC	CASSFGTGTKEQYF
.	TRBV20-1	11	TRBJ2-3	.	TGCAGTGCAGAACTCACAGATACGCAGTATTTT	CSAELTDTQYF
.	TRBV10-3	14	TRBJ2-7	TRBD1	TGTGCCATCAGGTCTTGGGACAGGGGACACGAGCAGTACTTC	CAIRSWDRGHEQYF
.	TRBV3-1/TRBV3-2	14	TRBJ1-2	TRBD1	TGTGCCAGCAGCGCCGAGGGACAGAACTATGGCTACACCTTC	CASSAEGQNYGYTF
.	TRBV27	17	TRBJ2-5	.	TGTGCCAGCAGTTTATCTAAGGCTAGCCTAAGCCAAGAGACCCAGTACTTC	CASSLSKASLSQETQYF
.	TRBV30	14	TRBJ2-7	.	TGTGCCTGGAGTACGGACATTAACTCCTACGAGCAGTACTTC	CAWSTDINSYEQYF
few	TRBV6-2/TRBV6-3	15	TRBJ2-7	TRBD2	TGTGCCAGCAGCACGACTAGCGGGGGGGCCTACGAGCAGTACTTC	CASSTTSGGAYEQYF
.	TRBV11-3	18	TRBJ2-6	TRBD1	TGTGCCAGCAGCGCCCGGACAGGTCTGAGCTCTGGGGCCAACGTCCTGACTTTC	CASSARTGLSSGANVLTF
.	TRBV2	12	TRBJ1-2	.	TGTGCCAGCAGCCCTTCCAACTATGGCTACACCTTC	CASSPSNYGYTF
.	TRBV10-2	14	TRBJ2-7	.	TGCGCCAGCAGTCTCGGGGTCGGGCCCTACGAGCAGTACTTC	CASSLGVGPYEQYF
.	TRBV7-9	15	TRBJ2-7	TRBD2	TGTGCCAGCAGCTTGGGGGCGGGAGGCTACTACGAGCAGTACTTC	CASSLGAGGYYEQYF
few	TRBV3-1/TRBV3-2	14	TRBJ1-2	.	TGTGCCAGCAGCCCAAGAGAAGTTAACTATGGCTACACCTTC	CASSPREVNYGYTF
.	TRBV29-1	15	TRBJ2-5	TRBD2	TGCAGCGTTCCGACTAGCGGGACTTTTGGTGAGACCCAGTACTTC	CSVPTSGTFGETQYF
.	TRBV9	15	TRBJ2-7	.	TGTGCCAGCAGCGGATCCGGGGACATCTCCTACGAGCAGTACTTC	CASSGSGDISYEQYF
.	TRBV27	14	TRBJ2-7	.	TGTGCCAGCAGTCCCGGGGTACAGCCCTACGAGCAGTACTTC	CASSPGVQPYEQYF
.	TRBV2	14	TRBJ1-4	TRBD1	TGTGCCAGCCGGCGCAGGGGGGTGAACGAAAAACTGTTTTTT	CASRRRGVNEKLFF
.	TRBV27	14	TRBJ2-2	.	TGTGCCAGCAGGGACATTAGCTACGCCGGGGAGCTGTTTTTT	CASRDISYAGELFF
.	TRBV12-3/TRBV12-4	13	TRBJ1-5	.	TGTGCCAGCAGTTACCGGGGCAATCAGCCCCAGCATTTT	CASSYRGNQPQHF
.	TRBV19	15	TRBJ2-1	.	TGTGCCAGTAGTAACGTGCCGAGCTCCTACAATGAGCAGTTCTTC	CASSNVPSSYNEQFF
once	TRBV6-2/TRBV6-3	15	TRBJ1-5	TRBD1	TGTGCCAGCAGTCCCCTCGACAGGGAGAATCAGCCCCAGCATTTT	CASSPLDRENQPQHF
once	TRBV5-1	16	TRBJ1-2	.	TGCGCCAGCAGCACGACCTCCGGGACTCACAATCCCCCGGGGACCTTC	CASSTTSGTHNPPGTF
.	TRBV30	16	TRBJ1-1	TRBD1	TGTGCCTGGAGTGCTAATCCGGGACAGGGTGCCACTGAAGCTTTCTTT	CAWSANPGQGATEAFF
few	TRBV25-1	13	TRBJ1-1	.	TGTGCCAGCAGTGGACTTCGAGGCACTGAAGCTTTCTTT	CASSGLRGTEAFF
.	TRBV14	15	TRBJ1-2	.	TGTGCCAGCAGCCAAGAAAGCGGCCCTAACTATGGCTACACCTTC	CASSQESGPNYGYTF
.	TRBV27	16	TRBJ2-7	TRBD2	TGTGCCAGCAGTCCCTATGGACCGGGACTACCGTTCGAGCAGTACTTC	CASSPYGPGLPFEQYF
.	TRBV7-8	17	TRBJ2-1	.	TGTGCCAGCAGCTTAGCTGGCGGCTCGAGCTCCTACAATGAGCAGTTCTTC	CASSLAGGSSSYNEQFF
.	TRBV4-3	17	TRBJ1-4	TRBD1	TGCGCCAGCAGCCAAGGGCCCGTGGGACAGGGGATTGAAAAACTGTTTTTT	CASSQGPVGQGIEKLFF
.	TRBV6-5	13	TRBJ1-2	TRBD1	TGTGCCAGCAGTTACTCGACAGGGCATGGCTACACCTTC	CASSYSTGHGYTF
.	TRBV28	14	TRBJ2-7	.	TGTGCCAGCAGGTTCCAAACAGAATCCTACGAGCAGTACTTC	CASRFQTESYEQYF
.	TRBV6-5	14	TRBJ2-1	TRBD1	TGTGCCAGCAGTTACTCAGGGACAGACAATGAGCAGTTCTTC	CASSYSGTDNEQFF
.	TRBV9	15	TRBJ2-2	TRBD1	TGTGCCAGCAGCTCCCGAGGGGGCAGGGCTGGGGAGCTGTTTTTT	CASSSRGGRAGELFF
.	TRBV18	15	TRBJ1-2	.	TGTGCCAGCTCACCCCAGGGCGAAGCGGGGTATGGCTACACCTTC	CASSPQGEAGYGYTF
.	TRBV5-4	15	TRBJ1-2	.	TGTGCCAGCAGCTTGGATGAGGGAGCCCACTATGGCTACACCTTC	CASSLDEGAHYGYTF
.	TRBV11-2	11	TRBJ1-2	TRBD1	TGTGCCAGCAGCTTTTTGACAGGGGACACCTTC	CASSFLTGDTF
.	TRBV6-5	15	TRBJ2-7	TRBD1	TGTGCCAGCAGTTCCCGGGACAGGGGATTAGACGAGCAGTACTTC	CASSSRDRGLDEQYF
.	TRBV10-3	16	TRBJ2-7	TRBD1	TGTGCCGCCCGGGGGACAGGGGGTAGGTACTCCTACGAGCAGTACTTC	CAARGTGGRYSYEQYF